Following are 9 T cell receptor beta chains from one sample sequenced in a study of cytomegalovirus exposure and HLA in healthy donors. Use of 60 Vbeta and 13 Jbeta primers characterized the PCR. TCRdb keeps only in-frame clones here, not all; method: immunoSEQ multiplex PCR. The sample has some 130,000 clones; 81% are singletons. The sequenced material came from PBMCs. The receptors originated from a man aged 18 to 30 in good health and CMV-seronegative.

This chain links TRBV2 with TRBJ1-1; D gene unclear. This CDR3 has 16 amino acids. Trimming took 7 bases from V and 0 from J, leaving 18 bases between them. CDR1 and CDR2 (germline): SNHLY, FYNNEI. DNA of the CDR3: TGTGCCAGCATCTATGGTGCTTTTCGAATGAACACTGAAGCTTTCTTT. It is translated as CASIYGAFRMNTEAFF.

This chain uses TRBV7-3 with TRBJ2-1; TRBD2 aligns across 16 bases. The V segment lost 4 bases and the J segment 9 bases; nucleotides outside the gene matches: 3. The length of the CDR3 is 15 residues. Germline CDR1 SGHTA, CDR2 FQGTGA. Written as DNA, the CDR3 is TGTGCCAGCAGCTCGGGACTAGCGGGGGGGCGTGAGCAGTTCTTC. Translating gives CASSSGLAGGREQFF.

This clone appeared once. The chain carries TRBV15 and TRBJ2-1; D may be TRBD1 (6 bases). In germline, CDR1 is LNHNV, CDR2 YYDKDF (reference sequence). This CDR3 region has 13 residues. The germline V and J ends were trimmed by 2 bases and 8 bases, with 10 bases remaining between them. CDR3 DNA: TGTGCCACCAGCAGAAGACAGGCGGATGAGCAGTTCTTC. This codes for CATSRRQADEQFF. The variable domain in full, with the rest retrieved from reference TRBV15 and TRBJ2-1, is DAMVIQNPRYQVTQFGKPVTLSCSQTLNHNVMYWYQQKSSQAPKLLFHYYDKDFNNEADTPDNFQSRRPNTSFCFLDIRSPGLGDTAMYLCATSRRQADEQFFGPGTRLTVL.

V usage is TRBV4-1 and J usage is TRBJ1-1; 7 nucleotides align to TRBD1. V lost 1 base, J lost 9 bases, and 5 bases stayed unmatched. This CDR3 spans 13 amino acids. Germline loops: CDR1 MGHRA, CDR2 YSYEKL. The CDR3 bases are TGCGCCAGCAGCCAAGGGCAGGGGGTGAAAGCTTTCTTT. It yields the protein CASSQGQGVKAFF.

The rearrangement links TRBV4-3 to TRBJ1-2; possible D gene TRBD1, 6 bases. V was clipped by 3 bases and J by 5 bases, with 19 bases between them. The germline V gene has CDR1 LGHNA and CDR2 YSLEER. The CDR3 is 16 amino acids. This CDR3 reads CASSQPRQEAVYGYTF. CDR3 coding DNA: TGCGCCAGCAGCCAGCCGAGACAGGAGGCCGTTTATGGCTACACCTTC.

The chain has TRBV5-1 and TRBJ2-2; no firm D call. V was pared by 0 bases and J by 4 bases, with 4 bases between. This CDR3 comprises 13 residues. Germline assignment: CDR1 SGHRS and CDR2 YFSETQ. The CDR3 sequence is CASSLVSTGELFF. As DNA, the CDR3 is TGCGCCAGCAGCTTGGTCAGCACCGGGGAGCTGTTTTTT. The full variable domain, in which reference TRBV5-1 and TRBJ2-2 provide the parts outside the CDR3, is KAGVTQTPRYLIKTRGQQVTLSCSPISGHRSVSWYQQTPGQGLQFLFEYFSETQRNKGNFPGRFSGRQFSNSRSEMNVSTLELGDSALYLCASSLVSTGELFFGEGSRLTVL.

V is TRBV30 and J is TRBJ2-6, with TRBD1 matching 11 bases. The CDR3 has 19 amino acids. The V segment lost 5 bases and the J segment 0 bases; nucleotides outside the gene matches: 12. Germline-derived CDR1 and CDR2 are GTSNPN and SVGIG (reference sequence). The DNA for the CDR3 is TGTGCCTGGGGGACAGGGGGAGGTGGGAGATACTCTGGGGCCAACGTCCTGACTTTC. Translation gives CAWGTGGGGRYSGANVLTF.

The chain has TRBV7-3 and TRBJ1-3, with D maybe TRBD1 (5 bases). Trimming removed 5 bases from V and 0 bases from J, with 11 bases in between. Germline V gives CDR1 SGHTA, CDR2 FQGTGA. CDR3 length: 15 residues. CDR3 region: CASSVDSSSGNTIYF. The CDR3 DNA is TGTGCCAGCAGCGTCGACAGTAGCTCTGGAAACACCATATATTTT.

This chain connects TRBV4-3 to TRBJ2-5, with TRBD2 matching over 11 bases. Trimming took 4 bases from V and 4 from J; bases not matched to a gene: 11. Per germline, CDR1 LGHNA and CDR2 YSLEER. The CDR3 has 17 amino acids. Here the CDR3 DNA reads TGCGCCAGCAGCCCGGGTACTAGCGGGGGCCGAGGAGAGACCCAGTACTTC. It yields the protein CASSPGTSGGRGETQYF.